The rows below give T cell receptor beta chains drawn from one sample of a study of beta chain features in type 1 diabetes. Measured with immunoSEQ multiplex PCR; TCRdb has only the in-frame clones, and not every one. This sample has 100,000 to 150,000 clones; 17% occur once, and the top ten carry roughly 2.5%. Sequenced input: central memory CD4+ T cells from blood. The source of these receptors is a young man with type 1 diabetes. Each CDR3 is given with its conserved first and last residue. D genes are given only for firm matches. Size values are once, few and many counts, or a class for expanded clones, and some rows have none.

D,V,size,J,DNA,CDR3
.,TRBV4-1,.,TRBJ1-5,TGCGCCAGCAGCCCTGGGACCCGATCAAATCAGCCCCAGCATTTT,CASSPGTRSNQPQHF
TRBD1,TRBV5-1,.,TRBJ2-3,TGCGCCAGCAGCTTGGGGGACAGGTCGGGCACAGATACGCAGTATTTT,CASSLGDRSGTDTQYF
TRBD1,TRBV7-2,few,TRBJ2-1,TGTGCCAGCAGCTTCGGGACAGTGAACAATGAGCAGTTCTTC,CASSFGTVNNEQFF
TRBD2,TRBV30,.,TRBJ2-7,TGTGCCTGGAGTGTACTGGGACTAGCGGTGTACGAGCAGTACTTC,CAWSVLGLAVYEQYF
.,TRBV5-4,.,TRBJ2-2,TGTGCCAGCAGCTTTGGAGCGCCCGGGGAGCTGTTTTTT,CASSFGAPGELFF
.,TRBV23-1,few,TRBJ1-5,TGCGCCAGCAGTCGCACTTCCGGGGGGGATCAGCCCCAGCATTTT,CASSRTSGGDQPQHF
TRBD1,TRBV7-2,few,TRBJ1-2,TGTGCCAGCAGCTACCGGGACAGGGGGGACGGCTACACCTTC,CASSYRDRGDGYTF
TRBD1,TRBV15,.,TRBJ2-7,TGTGCCACCAGCAGGGTTACAGGGGGCGAGACCTACGAGCAGTACTTC,CATSRVTGGETYEQYF
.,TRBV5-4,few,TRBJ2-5,TGTGCCAGCAGCTTGCTGGCGGCCCAAGAGACCCAGTACTTC,CASSLLAAQETQYF
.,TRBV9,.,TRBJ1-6,TGTGCCAGCAGCGTAGGGGATTCACCCCTCCACTTT,CASSVGDSPLHF
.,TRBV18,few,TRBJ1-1,TGTGCCAGCTCACCTAAGACAGGGAACACTGAAGCTTTCTTT,CASSPKTGNTEAFF
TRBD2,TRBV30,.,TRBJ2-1,TGTGCCTGGAAAAAGGGACTAGCGGCCGGAAATTCCTACAATGAGCAGTTCTTC,CAWKKGLAAGNSYNEQFF
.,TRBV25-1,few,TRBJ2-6,TGTGCCAGCAGTGAATTCGCCCTTTCTGGGGCCAACGTCCTGACTTTC,CASSEFALSGANVLTF
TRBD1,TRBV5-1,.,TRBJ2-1,TGCGCCAGCAGCTCCGTCGATACGACAGGGGGCCGTGAGCAGTTCTTC,CASSSVDTTGGREQFF
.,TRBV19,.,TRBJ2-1,TGTGCCAGTACCAATTCTCAGGGAGGAGAGCAGTTCTTC,CASTNSQGGEQFF
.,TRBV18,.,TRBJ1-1,TGTGCCAGCTCACCGGGACAAGTGAACACTGAAGCTTTCTTT,CASSPGQVNTEAFF
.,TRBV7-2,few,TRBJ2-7,TGTGCCAGCAGCTTCCCGGCCGTTTACGAGCAGTACTTC,CASSFPAVYEQYF
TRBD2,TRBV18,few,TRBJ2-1,TGTGCCAGCTCACGGGAAGCGGGAGGTGCTGAGCAGTTCTTC,CASSREAGGAEQFF
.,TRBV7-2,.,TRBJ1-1,TGTGCCAGCAGCTTAAGCGGGGGGACCACTGAAGCTTTCTTT,CASSLSGGTTEAFF
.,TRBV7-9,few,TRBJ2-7,TGTGCCAGCAGCTTCCGGCCCCTCGACTACGAGCAGTACTTC,CASSFRPLDYEQYF
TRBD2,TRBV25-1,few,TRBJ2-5,TGTGCCAGCAGCGGCGGGACTAGCGGGAGTTTTGAAGAGACCCAGTACTTC,CASSGGTSGSFEETQYF
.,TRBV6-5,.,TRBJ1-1,TGTGCCAGCAGTTACGGTTTCCGGACAGACACTGAAGCTTTCTTT,CASSYGFRTDTEAFF
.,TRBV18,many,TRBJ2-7,TGTGCCAGCTCACCGATGGGCAGGGATGCCTACGAGCAGTACTTC,CASSPMGRDAYEQYF
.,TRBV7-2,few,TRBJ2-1,TGTGCCAGCAGCTTAGCTGGGGGCGCCTACAATGAGCAGTTCTTC,CASSLAGGAYNEQFF
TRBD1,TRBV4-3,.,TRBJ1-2,TGCGCCAGCAGCCAAGTAAACAGGGGTGGCTCGGAAGGCTACACCTTC,CASSQVNRGGSEGYTF
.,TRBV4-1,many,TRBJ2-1,TGCGCCAGCAGCCAAGATCGATCGGGAGCCGTGAACACGCGGCACAATGAGCAGTTCTTC,CASSQDRSGAVNTRHNEQFF
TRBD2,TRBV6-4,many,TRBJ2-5,TGTGCCAGCAGTGAGCGGGAGCAAGAGACCCAGTACTTC,CASSEREQETQYF
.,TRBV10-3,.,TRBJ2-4,TGTGCCATCAGTGAAAGGGAACAGGGAAACATTCAGTACTTC,CAISEREQGNIQYF
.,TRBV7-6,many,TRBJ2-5,TGTGCCAGCAGCCCTCATCAAGAGACCCAGTACTTC,CASSPHQETQYF
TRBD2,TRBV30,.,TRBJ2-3,TGTGCCTGGAGAATAGCGGGAGGGCATAGCACAGATACGCAGTATTTT,CAWRIAGGHSTDTQYF
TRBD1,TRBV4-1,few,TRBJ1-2,TGCGCCAGCAGCCAGGACAGGGCGAGCTATGGCTACACCTTC,CASSQDRASYGYTF
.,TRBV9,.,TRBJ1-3,TGTGCCAGCAGTTTAAGGACAGACTCTGGAAACACCATATATTTT,CASSLRTDSGNTIYF
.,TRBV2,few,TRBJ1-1,TGTGCCAGCAGTGGGGCGAGGAGGACTGAAGCTTTCTTT,CASSGARRTEAFF
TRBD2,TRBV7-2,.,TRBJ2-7,TGTGCCAGCAGCTTATCGGTCTTCGTGACTAGCGGGACCTACGAGCAGTACTTC,CASSLSVFVTSGTYEQYF
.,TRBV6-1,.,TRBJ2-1,TGTGCCAGCAGAGCGGGACAGCTTTACAATGAGCAGTTCTTC,CASRAGQLYNEQFF
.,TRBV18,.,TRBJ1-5,TGTGCCAGCTCACCCAGCAGGATTAATCAGCCCCAGCATTTT,CASSPSRINQPQHF
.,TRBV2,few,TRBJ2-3,TGTGCCAGCAGACGGCGGAGTAGTCCAGATACGCAGTATTTT,CASRRRSSPDTQYF
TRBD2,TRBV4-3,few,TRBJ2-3,TGCGCCAGCAGCCAAGATCGCGGGGGGGCTACAGATACGCAGTATTTT,CASSQDRGGATDTQYF
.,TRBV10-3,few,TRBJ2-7,TGTGCCATCAGTGACGCGACCTACGAGCAGTACTTC,CAISDATYEQYF
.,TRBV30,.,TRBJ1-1,TGTGCCTGGAGTGTAGTAGAAGCTTTCTTT,CAWSVVEAFF
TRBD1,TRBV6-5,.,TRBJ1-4,TGTGCCAGCAGTCGCGCAAGGGGGCGGGTTGAAAAACTGTTTTTT,CASSRARGRVEKLFF
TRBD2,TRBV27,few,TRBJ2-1,TGTGCCAGCAGCCAAAAGACTAGCCGGCGTGAGCAGTTCTTC,CASSQKTSRREQFF
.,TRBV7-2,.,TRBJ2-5,TGTGCCAGCAGCCGGTACCAAGAGACCCAGTACTTC,CASSRYQETQYF
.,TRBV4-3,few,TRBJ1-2,TGCGCCAGCAGCCAAGGCTTCAGCTGGGACCATGGCTACACCTTC,CASSQGFSWDHGYTF
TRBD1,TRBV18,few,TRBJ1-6,TGTGCCAGCTCACCTGGGACAGTGGGACTCCTCCACTTT,CASSPGTVGLLHF
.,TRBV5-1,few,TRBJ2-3,TGCGCCAGCAAGGGCGGCACAGATACGCAGTATTTT,CASKGGTDTQYF
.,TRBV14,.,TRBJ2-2,TGTGCCAGCAGCCAAGCCAGTGGGCCATACACCGGGGAGCTGTTTTTT,CASSQASGPYTGELFF
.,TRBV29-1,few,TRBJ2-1,TGCAGCGTTGAAGATGAGGGTTATGGGGTAAACTACAATGAGCAGTTCTTC,CSVEDEGYGVNYNEQFF
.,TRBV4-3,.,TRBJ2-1,TGCGCCAGCAGCCAAGATTCGCGGGGTGAGCAGTTCTTC,CASSQDSRGEQFF
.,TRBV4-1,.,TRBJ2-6,TGCGCCAGCAGCCAAGGTCCTCAGGGATCCTCTGGGGCCAACGTCCTGACTTTC,CASSQGPQGSSGANVLTF
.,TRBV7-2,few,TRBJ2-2,TGTGCCAGCGGGTCGAAAAGGGACGGGGAGCTGTTTTTT,CASGSKRDGELFF
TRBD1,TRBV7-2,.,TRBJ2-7,TGTGCCAGCAGATCGGGACAGGGAGACTACGAGCAGTACTTC,CASRSGQGDYEQYF
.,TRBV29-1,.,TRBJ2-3,TGCAGCGTTGGCGTAAACCCCTCAACAGATACGCAGTATTTT,CSVGVNPSTDTQYF
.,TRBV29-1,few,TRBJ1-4,TGCAGCGTTGAGTCCGGGGATGAAAAACTGTTTTTT,CSVESGDEKLFF
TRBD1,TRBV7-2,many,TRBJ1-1,TGTGCCAGCAGCTTTACAGGGGGGAACACTGAAGCTTTCTTT,CASSFTGGNTEAFF
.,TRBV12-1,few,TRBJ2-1,TGTGCCAGCAGCTTTACGGGGCCACCTTACAATGAGCAGTTCTTC,CASSFTGPPYNEQFF
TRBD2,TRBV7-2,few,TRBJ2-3,TGTGCCAGCAGCTTAGGCGGGGGAGCAGATACGCAGTATTTT,CASSLGGGADTQYF
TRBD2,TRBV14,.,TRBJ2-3,TGTGCCAGCAGTCAACTAGCGCGAGATACGCAGTATTTT,CASSQLARDTQYF
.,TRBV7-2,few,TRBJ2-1,TGTGCCAGCAGCTTACAGGGTAGTAGTGGTGAGCAGTTCTTC,CASSLQGSSGEQFF
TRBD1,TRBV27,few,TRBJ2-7,TGTGCCAGCAGTTTCTCCATGACAGGGCGCTCCTACGAGCAGTACTTC,CASSFSMTGRSYEQYF